The 18 T cell receptor beta chains reported below all come from one sample, sequenced in a study of T-cell reconstitution after alpha-beta-depleted transplantation in children. As it was prepared, the TCRbeta library received unique molecular identifiers. MiXCR, run by TCRdb on the PCR reads, gives a single entry per CDR3 protein. The sample has 900,000 or so distinct CDR3 sequences, around 15% seen once. The input for sequencing was PBMCs, mostly from graft donor cells, taken 360 days after TCRalphabeta/CD19-depleted stem cell transplant. These receptors were obtained from a male patient under 18 who had a stem cell transplant for acute lymphoblastic leukemia, so the T cells may come from the graft donor.

This clonotype was counted only a few times. V is TRBV2 and J is TRBJ2-7, with 9 bases fitting TRBD2. Germline V lookup: CDR1 SNHLY, CDR2 FYNNEI. Trimming cost V 5 bases and J 2 bases; bases outside gene matches: 10. The CDR3 consists of 16 residues. The CDR3 nucleotides are TGTGCCAGCAGTAATTTCGGGACTAGCTCCGCCTACGAGCAGTACTTC. Translating gives CASSNFGTSSAYEQYF.

In its sample, this clonotype was seen many times. This sequence joins TRBV12-3 or TRBV12-4 and TRBJ1-2; TRBD1 matches 9 bases. The CDR3 covers 14 residues. V shed 4 bases and J 4 bases; nucleotides not matched to a gene: 4. The CDR3 nucleotides read TGTGCCAGCAGTTCCGGGACAGGGTTCTATGGCTACACCTTC. The encoded protein is CASSSGTGFYGYTF.

The table lists this clonotype with many counts. In DNA, the CDR3 is TGCGCCAGCAGCCAGGGGAGGGACAGGGTAGGAAATGAGCAGTTCTTC. It yields the protein CASSQGRDRVGNEQFF. The V call is TRBV4-1, the J call TRBJ2-1, with 9 nucleotides matching TRBD1. The CDR3 consists of 16 residues. The V and J ends lost 3 bases and 7 bases, in that order; junction bases with no gene match: 10. Germline values: CDR1 MGHRA, CDR2 YSYEKL.

The J gene is TRBJ2-6, the V gene TRBV7-6; D may correspond to TRBD1 or TRBD2 (5 bases each). V was shortened by 6 bases and J by 0 bases, with 15 bases between the two germline ends. The germline gives CDR1 SGHVS, CDR2 FNYEAQ. This CDR3 has 17 residues. The CDR3 spells CASRQPGRGSGANVLTF. The DNA of the CDR3 is TGTGCCAGCAGACAACCGGGACGAGGCTCTGGGGCCAACGTCCTGACTTTC.

The chain links TRBV12-3 or TRBV12-4 to TRBJ1-5; D perhaps matches TRBD1 (6 bases). This CDR3 has 16 residues. Trimming cost V 4 bases and J 4 bases, with 17 bases left between them. CDR3 protein: CASSSTGMGENQPQHF. The CDR3 coding sequence is TGTGCCAGCAGTTCGACAGGTATGGGTGAGAATCAGCCCCAGCATTTT.

This clonotype has a handful of counts. The CDR3 sequence: CASSQAMRSSYEQYF. The CDR3 coding sequence is TGCGCCAGCAGCCAAGCAATGAGGAGCTCCTACGAGCAGTACTTC. This chain connects TRBV4-1 to TRBJ2-7; D is uncertain. The length of the CDR3 is 15 residues. The V end lost 1 base, the J end lost 0 bases, and 10 bases lay between the germline ends. Germline values: CDR1 MGHRA, CDR2 YSYEKL.

This clonotype was recorded at least ten times. The V call is TRBV20-1, the J call TRBJ2-5, with D possibly being TRBD2 (6 bases). This CDR3 has 11 residues. Germline lookup yields CDR1 DFQATT and CDR2 SNEGSKA (reference sequence). This chain's CDR3 is CSKTSQETQYF. In nucleotides, the CDR3 is TGCAGCAAGACTAGCCAAGAGACCCAGTACTTC.

This clonotype came up a few times. The J gene is TRBJ2-7, the V gene TRBV27; D is uncertain. The CDR3 sequence is 14 residues long. Trimming left V 8 bases short and J 5 bases short, with 19 bases between. CDR1 and CDR2 (germline): MNHEY, SMNVEV (reference sequence). The CDR3 DNA sequence: TGTGCCAGCCCCCCGCGCGGACCTCAGCACGAGCAGTACTTC. Amino acid sequence: CASPPRGPQHEQYF.

This clonotype was seen a handful of times. J is TRBJ1-1 and V is TRBV12-3 or TRBV12-4; no clear D. Trimming shortened V by 7 bases and J by 2 bases, and 8 bases separated the two germline ends. The CDR3 sequence is 12 residues long. CDR3 sequence reads: CASTHINTEAFF. Here the CDR3 DNA reads TGTGCCAGCACCCACATCAACACTGAAGCTTTCTTT.

This clonotype was detected only a few times. The V gene is TRBV7-2, the J gene TRBJ2-3; weak D call: TRBD2 (6 bases). Between the trimmed V and J ends, which lost 0 bases and 1 base, there was a span of 17 bases. Germline CDR1 is SGHTA and CDR2 is FQGNSA. CDR3 length equals 18 residues. CDR3 coding DNA: TGTGCCAGCAGCTTAGCAAAAGGTGTCGGGAGACGCACAGATACGCAGTATTTT. It encodes CASSLAKGVGRRTDTQYF.

This chain uses TRBV5-1 with TRBJ2-6; tentatively, D is TRBD1 (5 bases). Trimming removed 0 bases at V and 2 bases at J, with 6 bases between. Germline V gene sequence: CDR1 SGHRS, CDR2 YFSETQ. The CDR3 runs 15 residues. CDR3 bases: TGCGCCAGCAGCTTGGAAGGGGCTGGGGCCAACGTCCTGACTTTC. Translated: CASSLEGAGANVLTF.

This chain connects TRBV2 to TRBJ2-1; TRBD2 matches 13 bases. V gave up 11 bases and J gave up 6 bases; unmatched junction bases: 10. The CDR3 is 15 amino acids. Germline loops: CDR1 SNHLY, CDR2 FYNNEI. The CDR3 coding sequence is TGTGCCTCCACCCGACTAGCGGGAGGTACCAATGAGCAGTTCTTC. The encoded protein is CASTRLAGGTNEQFF.

The table lists this clonotype with a few counts. Since no conserved phenylalanine or tryptophan closes the CDR3, a read error is the likely cause. The DNA is omitted, as the CDR3 cannot be located on it reliably, and the CDR3 follows TCRdb's listing. The rearrangement joins TRBV7-8 to TRBJ2-7. Germline values: CDR1 SGHVS, CDR2 FQNEAQ. Counting both end residues, the CDR3 totals 12 amino acids. The CDR3 protein is CASSLGQAEWIS.

This chain connects TRBV3-1 to TRBJ2-7; TRBD2 is a possible D gene (5 bases). This CDR3 comprises 15 residues. Germline V gene data show CDR1 as LGHDT and CDR2 as YNNKEL (reference sequence). Trimming removed 0 bases at V and 2 bases at J, with 11 bases between. DNA for the CDR3: TGTGCCAGCAGCCAAGACAGCCTAGCAGCCTACGAGCAGTACTTC. Amino acids: CASSQDSLAAYEQYF.

This clonotype was counted between two and nine times. The V call is TRBV20-1, the J call TRBJ1-5, with D possibly TRBD1 on 5 matching bases. The CDR3 totals 15 residues. The germline V gene encodes CDR1 DFQATT and CDR2 SNEGSKA (reference sequence). V shed 3 bases and J shed 1 base, with 13 bases lying between them. CDR3 in DNA: TGCAGTGCTAGGGGGGGAGGGGTGAGCAATCAGCCCCAGCATTTT. It encodes CSARGGGVSNQPQHF.

The J gene is TRBJ2-7, the V gene TRBV6-2 or TRBV6-3, with D possibly being TRBD1 (5 bases). The V gene's germline CDR1 is MNHEY and CDR2 SVGEGT. Trimming left V 7 bases short and J 2 bases short, with 15 bases between. CDR3 size: 14 residues. CDR3 residues: CASTRTLPPYEQYF. The CDR3, as DNA: TGTGCCAGCACCAGGACACTTCCTCCCTACGAGCAGTACTTC.

This clonotype appeared a few times. J is TRBJ2-5 and V is TRBV12-3 or TRBV12-4, with D possibly being TRBD2 (6 bases). The ends were cut back, 3 bases at V and 10 bases at J, with 15 bases in the middle. This CDR3 comprises 13 residues. The chain's CDR3 is CASSLSSARDQYF. In DNA form, the CDR3 reads TGTGCCAGCAGTTTGTCTAGCGCGAGGGACCAGTACTTC.

This clonotype has at least ten counts. The gene calls are TRBV27 and TRBJ2-7, with no clear D. Trimming cost V 2 bases and J 1 base, with 9 bases left between them. Germline V gene data show CDR1 as MNHEY and CDR2 as SMNVEV (reference sequence). This CDR3 contains 14 residues. CDR3 in amino acids: CASSLKGPSYEQYF. The CDR3 coding sequence is TGTGCCAGCAGTTTAAAGGGCCCGTCCTACGAGCAGTACTTC.